Below are 14 T cell receptor beta chains sequenced from a single sample in a study of cytomegalovirus exposure and HLA in healthy donors. The PCR made use of 60 Vbeta and 13 Jbeta primers. Some clones are missing from TCRdb's copy, which holds only in-frame ones; the method was immunoSEQ multiplex PCR. The data show 85,000 to 90,000 clones, with just under 90% seen just once and roughly 2.3% held by the top ten. The sample was PBMCs. All receptors come from a man aged 18 to 30 in good health and CMV-seronegative.

The V gene is TRBV27, the J gene TRBJ2-2; 8 bases align to TRBD2. With V trimmed by 3 bases and J by 7 bases, 10 bases remained unmatched. The V gene's germline CDR1 is MNHEY and CDR2 SMNVEV (reference sequence). The CDR3 spans 16 residues. This chain's CDR3 is CASSLVSGVGGGELFF. The CDR3 DNA is TGTGCCAGCAGTTTGGTTAGCGGGGTCGGGGGCGGGGAGCTGTTTTTT.

The chain joins TRBV10-3 to TRBJ2-4; D is perhaps TRBD2 (5 bases). Germline V CDR1 and CDR2: ENHRY, SYGVKD. V was cut by 0 bases and J by 2 bases, with 14 bases left in between. CDR3 length equals 17 residues. The CDR3 DNA is TGTGCCATCAGTGAGTCGATTACTGGGAGCCCCAAAAACATTCAGTACTTC. Translating gives CAISESITGSPKNIQYF.

This chain joins TRBV11-3 and TRBJ2-1; no firm D call. From germline, CDR1 is SGHNT and CDR2 YENEEA. V shed 1 base and J shed 8 bases, with 18 bases lying between them. The CDR3 covers 16 residues. The CDR3 sequence: CASSLGAVRRSDEQFF. The CDR3 DNA follows: TGTGCCAGCAGCTTAGGGGCAGTGAGAAGGTCGGATGAGCAGTTCTTC.

The CDR3 region has the DNA TGTGCCACCAGCAGTTGGGGGGGCGATGAGCAGTTCTTC. Translated: CATSSWGGDEQFF. The chain links TRBV15 to TRBJ2-1; D perhaps matches TRBD2 (7 bases). Germline values: CDR1 LNHNV, CDR2 YYDKDF (reference sequence). This CDR3 has 13 residues. V shed 3 bases and J shed 8 bases, with 11 bases lying between them.

The CDR3 region is CASSAQKRASGTSTDTQYF. DNA of the CDR3: TGTGCCAGCAGCGCCCAAAAGAGGGCTAGCGGGACTAGCACAGATACGCAGTATTTT. The chain recombines TRBV9 with TRBJ2-3; 9 bases match TRBD2. Germline V gene lookup returns CDR1 SGDLS and CDR2 YYNGEE. CDR3 size: 19 residues. V shed 3 bases, J shed 0 bases, and the junction held 14 bases outside the gene matches.

The CDR3 nucleotides are TGCGCCAGCTCTCGGGGCGGGGGCTACAACGAGCAGTACTTC. Translating gives CASSRGGGYNEQYF. This chain connects TRBV5-1 to TRBJ2-7; the D gene is possibly TRBD2 (7 bases). This CDR3 is 14 amino acids long. V shed 7 bases and J shed 5 bases, with 19 bases lying between them. Germline values: CDR1 SGHRS, CDR2 YFSETQ.

This chain uses TRBV19 with TRBJ2-2; 8 bases are a match to TRBD2. This CDR3 is 15 amino acids long. With 8 bases clipped from V and 0 bases from J, the junction kept 5 bases outside the gene matches. The germline CDR1 and CDR2 sequences are LNHDA and SQIVND (reference sequence). CDR3 sequence reads: CASQVAGTNTGELFF. DNA for the CDR3: TGTGCCAGTCAAGTAGCGGGAACGAACACCGGGGAGCTGTTTTTT.

The V and J genes are TRBV7-8 and TRBJ2-5; TRBD2 matches 12 bases. The CDR3 has 17 amino acids. The V gene end was trimmed by 5 bases and the J gene end by 3 bases; junction bases not matched to a gene: 10. Germline CDR1 reads SGHVS; CDR2 reads FQNEAQ. The DNA for the CDR3 is TGTGCCAGCAGCCTCCCAGCGAGGACTAGCGGGAAAGAGACCCAGTACTTC. Amino acids: CASSLPARTSGKETQYF.

J is TRBJ2-1 and V is TRBV29-1; TRBD2 might be the D (7 bases). CDR3 length: 14 amino acids. V lost 7 bases to trimming and J lost 5 bases, with 18 bases between them. Germline V lookup: CDR1 SQVTM, CDR2 ANQGSEA. CDR3 sequence (DNA): TGCAGCGCCCCGGGGGCGGGAGAGAACAATGAGCAGTTCTTC. Amino acid sequence: CSAPGAGENNEQFF.

This clone was seen just once. The gene calls are TRBV6-5 and TRBJ2-5; tentatively, D is TRBD2 (5 bases). The V and J ends lost 2 bases and 5 bases respectively, with 9 bases between them. Per germline, CDR1 MNHEY and CDR2 SVGAGI. The length of the CDR3 is 13 residues. CDR3 nucleotide sequence: TGTGCCAGCAGTTACGGAAGGACTGAGACCCAGTACTTC. Protein: CASSYGRTETQYF.

This clone was counted once. The chain uses TRBV5-6 and TRBJ2-3; maybe TRBD2 (6 bases). The CDR3 is 15 residues long. From germline, CDR1 is SGHDT and CDR2 YYEEEE. Between the trimmed V and J ends, which lost 8 bases and 5 bases, there was a span of 21 bases. CDR3 protein: CASIFGPGAGDTQYF. The CDR3 DNA is TGTGCCAGTATTTTTGGTCCGGGAGCGGGAGATACGCAGTATTTT.

The chain links TRBV6-1 to TRBJ2-2; tentative D call: TRBD2 (5 bases). Trimming shortened V by 2 bases and J by 5 bases, and 9 bases separated the two germline ends. The length of the CDR3 is 14 residues. Germline V gene sequence: CDR1 MNHNS, CDR2 SASEGT. The CDR3 sequence: CASSELSGTGELFF. CDR3 in DNA: TGTGCCAGCAGTGAACTTTCGGGGACCGGGGAGCTGTTTTTT.

CDR3 amino acids: CASSVVHYEQYF. Written as DNA, the CDR3 is TGTGCCAGCAGTGTGGTTCACTACGAGCAGTACTTC. The chain recombines TRBV2 with TRBJ2-5; D is unclear. With the DNA end fitting TRBJ2-7 better, the J assignment may be wrong. The CDR3 is 12 amino acids. The V gene's germline CDR1 is SNHLY and CDR2 FYNNEI.

The chain couples TRBV7-9 to TRBJ2-2, with 8 nucleotides matching TRBD1. This CDR3 spans 15 amino acids. The J segment lost 7 bases and the V segment lost 2 bases, leaving 6 bases of the junction unmatched. Per the germline V gene, CDR1 is SEHNR and CDR2 is FQNEAQ (reference sequence). CDR3 in DNA: TGTGCCAGCAGCTTACCCGACAGGGGTAACGGGGAGCTGTTTTTT. Translated, it gives CASSLPDRGNGELFF.